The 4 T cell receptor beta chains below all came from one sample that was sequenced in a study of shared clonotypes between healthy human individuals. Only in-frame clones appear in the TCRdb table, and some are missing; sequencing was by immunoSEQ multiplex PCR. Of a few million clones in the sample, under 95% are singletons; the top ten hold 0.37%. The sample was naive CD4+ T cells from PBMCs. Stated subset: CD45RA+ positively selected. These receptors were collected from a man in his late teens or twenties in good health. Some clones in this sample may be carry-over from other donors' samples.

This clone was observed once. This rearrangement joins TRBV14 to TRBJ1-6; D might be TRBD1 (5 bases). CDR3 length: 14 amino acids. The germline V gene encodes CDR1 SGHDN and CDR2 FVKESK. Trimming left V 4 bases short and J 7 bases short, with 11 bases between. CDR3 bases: TGTGCCAGCAGCCGGCCAGGGCTGAATTCACCCCTCCACTTT. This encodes CASSRPGLNSPLHF.

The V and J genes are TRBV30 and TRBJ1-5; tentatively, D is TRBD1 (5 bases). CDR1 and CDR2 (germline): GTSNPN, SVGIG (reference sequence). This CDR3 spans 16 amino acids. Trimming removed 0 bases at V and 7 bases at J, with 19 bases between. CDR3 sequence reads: CAWSVLPGHPGQPQHF. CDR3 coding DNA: TGTGCCTGGAGTGTACTGCCAGGGCATCCCGGGCAGCCCCAGCATTTT.

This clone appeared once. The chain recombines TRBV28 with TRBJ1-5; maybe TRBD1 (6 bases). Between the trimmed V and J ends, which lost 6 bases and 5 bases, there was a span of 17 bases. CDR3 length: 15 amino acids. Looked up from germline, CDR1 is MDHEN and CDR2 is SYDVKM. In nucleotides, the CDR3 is TGTGCCAGCAGCCCAGGACAGATAGATCATCAGCCCCAGCATTTT. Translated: CASSPGQIDHQPQHF.

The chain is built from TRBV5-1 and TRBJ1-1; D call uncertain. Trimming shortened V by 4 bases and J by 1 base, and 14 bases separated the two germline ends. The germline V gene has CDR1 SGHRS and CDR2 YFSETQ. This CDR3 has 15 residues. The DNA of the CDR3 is TGCGCCAGCAGCCGGGGTCCGACCGGGAACACTGAAGCTTTCTTT. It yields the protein CASSRGPTGNTEAFF.